The 26 T cell receptor beta chains given below trace back to one sample, sequenced in a study of blood T cell repertoires in COVID-19. Assay used: immunoSEQ multiplex PCR; TCRdb lists only in-frame clones, some missing. The sample lists about 75,000 clones, around 74% occurring once. The sequenced material came from peripheral blood. These TCRs come from a woman over 75 with active or convalescent COVID-19.

This chain joins TRBV15 and TRBJ1-5; D unclear. Germline V CDR1 and CDR2: LNHNV, YYDKDF (reference sequence). Trimming pared 3 bases from V and 7 bases from J, leaving 16 bases between. The CDR3 is 15 residues long. CDR3 in DNA: TGTGCCACCAGCAGTGGACTGGTTCGGGTGCAGCCCCAGCATTTT. Its translation is CATSSGLVRVQPQHF.

The V and J genes are TRBV19 and TRBJ2-3; D gene ambiguous. V was trimmed by 5 bases and J by 0 bases, leaving 9 bases between them. The CDR3 length is 14 residues. The germline gives CDR1 LNHDA, CDR2 SQIVND (reference sequence). The CDR3 spells CASSLSPSTDTQYF. The CDR3, as DNA: TGTGCCAGTAGTTTGTCTCCTAGCACAGATACGCAGTATTTT.

This clone was counted a few times. The chain recombines TRBV11-2 with TRBJ2-1, with D maybe TRBD2 (5 bases). CDR3 length: 15 amino acids. Germline V gene sequence: CDR1 SGHAT, CDR2 FQNNGV. Trimming stripped 7 bases from V and 0 bases from J, with 13 bases between. The CDR3 loop reads CASTGWESSYNEQFF. The CDR3 nucleotides read TGTGCCAGCACCGGGTGGGAGAGCTCCTACAATGAGCAGTTCTTC.

The chain is built from TRBV19 and TRBJ1-1, with TRBD1 as a possible D gene (6 bases). The CDR3 is 15 amino acids. CDR1 is LNHDA, CDR2 SQIVND, per germline (reference sequence). V was shortened by 7 bases and J by 4 bases, with 19 bases between the two germline ends. This CDR3 is CASTPGTLKTTEAFF. For the CDR3, the DNA is TGTGCCAGTACCCCAGGGACATTAAAAACCACTGAAGCTTTCTTT.

This chain connects TRBV3-1 (or the pseudogene TRBV3-2) to TRBJ2-1; the match to TRBD2 covers 12 bases. Per the germline V gene, CDR1 is LGHDT and CDR2 is YNNKEL (reference sequence). Losses at the gene ends were 3 bases for V and 9 bases for J; bases not matched to a gene: 12. This CDR3 contains 17 residues. The CDR3: CASSQRFLAGGPGEQFF. CDR3 bases: TGTGCCAGCAGCCAGAGGTTTCTAGCGGGGGGGCCGGGTGAGCAGTTCTTC.

V and J are TRBV6-5 and TRBJ2-5; perhaps TRBD2 as D (5 bases). The germline V gene encodes CDR1 MNHEY and CDR2 SVGAGI. This CDR3 contains 14 residues. V lost 5 bases, J lost 9 bases, and 19 bases lay in between. CDR3 residues: CASSRTWERPAQYF. The CDR3 bases are TGTGCCAGCAGTCGGACTTGGGAGAGGCCTGCCCAGTACTTC.

The rearrangement uses TRBV4-1 and TRBJ2-5; weak D call: TRBD2 (5 bases). In germline, CDR1 is MGHRA, CDR2 YSYEKL. This CDR3 spans 18 amino acids. V lost 1 base to trimming and J lost 4 bases, with 22 bases between them. The CDR3 here is CASSQVPPRRGFGETQYF. The DNA of the CDR3 is TGCGCCAGCAGCCAAGTACCCCCCCGACGCGGGTTCGGAGAGACCCAGTACTTC.

V usage is TRBV6-4 and J usage is TRBJ2-2, with D perhaps matching TRBD1 (6 bases). V lost 0 bases to trimming and J lost 2 bases, with 16 bases between them. This CDR3 is 18 amino acids long. CDR1 and CDR2 from the germline V gene are MRHNA and SNTAGT. CDR3 loop: CASSDSRWYRENTGELFF. CDR3 sequence (DNA): TGTGCCAGCAGTGACTCGAGGTGGTACAGGGAAAACACCGGGGAGCTGTTTTTT.

The genes are TRBV7-9 and TRBJ2-1, with a weak D call TRBD2 (6 bases). The V end lost 0 bases, the J end lost 3 bases, and 6 bases lay between the germline ends. CDR1 is SEHNR and CDR2 is FQNEAQ in the germline V gene (reference sequence). This CDR3 has 14 amino acids. The CDR3 DNA reads TGTGCCAGCAGCTTAGCGGGGGGCTACAATGAGCAGTTCTTC. Protein: CASSLAGGYNEQFF.

The V call is TRBV2, the J call TRBJ1-5, with a tentative D call TRBD1 (5 bases). Germline loops: CDR1 SNHLY, CDR2 FYNNEI. Deletions cut 6 bases from V and 3 bases from J, with 9 bases between. The CDR3 is 13 residues long. The CDR3 here is CASRAGSNQPQHF. CDR3 coding DNA: TGTGCCAGCAGAGCAGGGTCCAATCAGCCCCAGCATTTT.

The chain is built from TRBV4-1 and TRBJ1-2, with D hard to call. CDR1 is MGHRA, CDR2 YSYEKL, per germline. The CDR3 extends over 16 amino acids. Trimming pared 0 bases from V and 4 bases from J, leaving 15 bases between. The chain's CDR3 is CASSQDFPNRGYGYTF. The CDR3 DNA is TGCGCCAGCAGCCAAGATTTTCCAAATAGAGGCTATGGCTACACCTTC.

As regards this clone: A junction end diverges from the germline sequence, so it may reflect a read error. The chain recombines TRBV5-1 with TRBJ2-2; tentative D call: TRBD2 (6 bases). The germline gives CDR1 SGHRS, CDR2 YFSETQ. This CDR3 has 15 amino acids. The CDR3 DNA reads as TGCGCCAGCAGCTTGGAGGGACTCTACACTGGGGAGCTGTTTTTT. It codes for CASSLEGLYTGELFF.

The genes are TRBV14 and TRBJ2-1; TRBD2 aligns across 8 bases. Trimming removed 7 bases from V and 0 bases from J; junction bases left unmatched: 5. The germline CDR1 and CDR2 sequences are SGHDN and FVKESK. The CDR3 loop spans 15 amino acids. The CDR3 sequence is CASTSRGDSYNEQFF. As DNA, the CDR3 is TGTGCCAGCACCTCGCGGGGGGACTCCTACAATGAGCAGTTCTTC.

The chain has TRBV4-2 and TRBJ1-1; the D is unclear. V was clipped by 0 bases and J by 0 bases, with 5 bases between them. This CDR3 contains 14 residues. CDR1 LGHNA and CDR2 YNFKEQ come from the germline V gene. This chain's CDR3 is CASSQDGLNTEAFF. In nucleotides, the CDR3 is TGTGCCAGCAGCCAAGACGGGTTGAACACTGAAGCTTTCTTT.

The V call is TRBV27, the J call TRBJ2-7; D may be TRBD2 (5 bases). V was trimmed by 6 bases and J by 2 bases, leaving 11 bases between them. The CDR3 runs 13 residues. Germline V lookup: CDR1 MNHEY, CDR2 SMNVEV (reference sequence). The CDR3 protein is CASRTGKTYEQYF. The CDR3 nucleotides read TGTGCCAGCAGAACCGGGAAAACCTACGAGCAGTACTTC.

The V call is TRBV15, the J call TRBJ2-7; 10 bases align to TRBD2. V gave up 1 base and J gave up 4 bases; unmatched junction bases: 4. The CDR3 has 15 residues. Germline CDR1 is LNHNV and CDR2 is YYDKDF (reference sequence). CDR3 in amino acids: CATSRASGSRYEQYF. In DNA form, the CDR3 reads TGTGCCACCAGCAGAGCTAGCGGGAGTAGGTACGAGCAGTACTTC.

The rearrangement joins TRBV7-9 to TRBJ1-1; unclear D gene. V lost 5 bases and J 2 bases, leaving 12 bases between the germline ends. Per the germline V gene, CDR1 is SEHNR and CDR2 is FQNEAQ (reference sequence). The CDR3 loop spans 14 amino acids. CDR3 amino acids: CASSPLRGNTEAFF. The DNA for the CDR3 is TGTGCCAGCAGCCCTCTCCGGGGTAACACTGAAGCTTTCTTT.

The V gene is TRBV20-1, the J gene TRBJ2-5, with 7 nucleotides matching TRBD2. J lost 5 bases, V lost 7 bases, and 4 bases had no gene match. CDR3 length: 11 amino acids. Germline loops: CDR1 DFQATT, CDR2 SNEGSKA (reference sequence). The CDR3 DNA follows: TGCAGTGGGGGGGGTGGTGAGACCCAGTACTTC. It specifies CSGGGGETQYF.

V gene TRBV19 combines with J gene TRBJ1-1; TRBD1 might be the D (5 bases). The CDR3 sequence is 13 residues long. The V and J ends lost 9 bases and 0 bases respectively, with 11 bases between them. CDR1 LNHDA and CDR2 SQIVND come from the germline V gene (reference sequence). Written as DNA, the CDR3 is TGTGCCAGCCTGGGACTGATGAACACTGAAGCTTTCTTT. Amino acids: CASLGLMNTEAFF. The whole variable domain, filled in from reference TRBV19 and TRBJ1-1, reads DGGITQSPKYLFRKEGQNVTLSCEQNLNHDAMYWYRQDPGQGLRLIYYSQIVNDFQKGDIAEGYSVSREKKESFPLTVTSAQKNPTAFYLCASLGLMNTEAFFGQGTRLTVV.

The table lists this clone with a count of one. CDR3 coding DNA: TGCGCCAGCAGTGAGTCCGCGGGACTAGCGGGGGGGGAGCAGTTCTTC. Its protein is CASSESAGLAGGEQFF. V is TRBV10-1 and J is TRBJ2-1, with 16 bases identical to TRBD2. J gave up 10 bases and V 0 bases, and 3 bases lay outside the gene matches. Per germline, CDR1 WNHNN and CDR2 SYGVQD (reference sequence). This CDR3 region has 16 residues.

The chain links TRBV7-3 to TRBJ1-1; D is unclear. V lost 1 base and J lost 1, with 10 bases in between. Germline values: CDR1 SGHTA, CDR2 FQGTGA. The CDR3 covers 15 residues. CDR3 loop: CASSLSLAQNTEAFF. CDR3 nucleotides: TGTGCCAGCAGCTTAAGTCTCGCACAGAACACTGAAGCTTTCTTT.

The V gene is TRBV5-4, the J gene TRBJ2-5; 9 bases agree with TRBD2. V lost 2 bases to trimming and J lost 5 bases; unmatched junction nucleotides: 4. The CDR3 is made up of 14 amino acids. Germline CDR1 is SGHNT and CDR2 is YYREEE (reference sequence). The CDR3 protein is CASSFGLATETQYF. The CDR3 DNA sequence: TGTGCCAGCAGCTTTGGACTAGCGACGGAGACCCAGTACTTC.

The chain has TRBV20-1 and TRBJ1-4, with D possibly being TRBD1 (6 bases). This CDR3 region has 12 residues. CDR1 is DFQATT and CDR2 is SNEGSKA in the germline V gene (reference sequence). Trimming took off 3 bases at V and 8 bases at J, with 10 bases between the two ends. CDR3 DNA: TGCAGTGCTAGTGTAAGGGGGGAAAAACTGTTTTTT. Translating it yields CSASVRGEKLFF.

A single count supports this clone. The CDR3 here is CASSMGQYYNSPLHF. The DNA for the CDR3 is TGTGCCAGCAGTATGGGACAGTACTATAATTCACCCCTCCACTTT. The chain carries TRBV27 and TRBJ1-6; TRBD1 aligns across 7 bases. The length of the CDR3 is 15 residues. Germline assignment: CDR1 MNHEY and CDR2 SMNVEV (reference sequence). J was trimmed by 3 bases and V by 5 bases; bases with no gene match: 4.

This clone was detected only once. This rearrangement joins TRBV5-1 to TRBJ2-7; D might be TRBD1 (5 bases). The CDR3 has 14 amino acids. The germline V and J ends were trimmed by 0 bases and 5 bases, with 12 bases remaining between them. CDR1 is SGHRS, CDR2 YFSETQ, per germline. CDR3: CASSLDLRDNEQYF. CDR3 bases: TGCGCCAGCAGCTTGGACCTCAGGGATAACGAGCAGTACTTC.

This clone was seen a few times. The gene calls are TRBV19 and TRBJ2-2; 9 nucleotides agree with TRBD1. V lost 6 bases and J lost 4; bases outside the gene matches: 6. The CDR3 length is 15 residues. CDR1 LNHDA and CDR2 SQIVND come from the germline V gene (reference sequence). This CDR3 reads CASRTQGATTGELFF. The CDR3 bases are TGTGCCAGTAGAACACAGGGGGCGACCACCGGGGAGCTGTTTTTT.